This TCR beta chain was retrieved from a study of long-term antiretroviral therapy in people with HIV. V lost 4 bases to trimming and J lost 7 bases; unmatched junction nucleotides: 10. Germline V gene sequence: CDR1 MNHEY, CDR2 SVGAGI. The CDR3 has 15 residues. At the survey level, the v3.0 immunoSEQ assay was run. TCRdb's copy holds only in-frame clones and misses some; the assay was immunoSEQ multiplex PCR. The sample lists 25,000 to 35,000 clones, around 85% occurring once. This sequence originates from a man aged 18-30 years with HIV. J is TRBJ1-2 and V is TRBV6-5; the match to TRBD1 covers 9 bases. Sequenced here: unsorted PBMCs, sampled 0.8 years before starting antiretroviral therapy. The CDR3 region is CASSLRWTGVGGYTF. In DNA form, the CDR3 reads TGTGCCAGCAGTTTGAGGTGGACAGGGGTGGGTGGCTACACCTTC.